The 15 T cell receptor beta chains below come from one sample, sequenced in a study of OX40 agonist ivuxolimab in advanced cancers. The data were produced by immunoSEQ multiplex PCR, yet TCRdb's version contains in-frame clones alone and is incomplete. Counted here are tens of thousands of clones, about 90% occurring once; the ten biggest clones make up around 4%. The sequencing here drew on CD4+ or CD8+ T cells sorted from blood, taken in a trial of the OX40 agonist ivuxolimab. The receptor source for this set is an adult with an advanced solid tumor such as melanoma, head and neck, liver or kidney cancer.

The V call is TRBV6-6, the J call TRBJ1-3; no reliable D call. The CDR3 runs to 15 residues. Germline-derived CDR1 and CDR2 are MNHNY and SVGAGI (reference sequence). V was cut by 6 bases and J by 0 bases, with 12 bases left in between. CDR3 sequence: CASSQQRSSGNTIYF. Written as DNA, the CDR3 is TGTGCCAGCAGCCAACAGAGATCCTCTGGAAACACCATATATTTT.

The CDR3 sequence is CASSTDRSTEAFF. The CDR3 coding sequence is TGTGCCAGTAGTACAGACAGGTCGACTGAAGCTTTCTTT. This chain connects TRBV19 to TRBJ1-1, with a weak D call TRBD1 (6 bases). Germline lookup yields CDR1 LNHDA and CDR2 SQIVND (reference sequence). V lost 4 bases and J 5 bases, leaving 11 bases between the germline ends. The CDR3 has 13 amino acids.

J is TRBJ2-5 and V is TRBV7-2, with 7 bases matching TRBD2. Trimming cost V 3 bases and J 1 base; bases outside gene matches: 2. From germline, CDR1 is SGHTA and CDR2 FQGNSA. This CDR3 region has 14 residues. CDR3: CASSLSSGQETQYF. CDR3 in DNA: TGTGCCAGCAGCTTGTCTAGCGGCCAAGAGACCCAGTACTTC.

J is TRBJ2-3 and V is TRBV7-2; 11 nucleotides match TRBD2. Germline trimming cut 3 bases from V and 6 bases from J; bases unmatched to any gene: 5. Germline-derived CDR1 and CDR2 are SGHTA and FQGNSA. The CDR3 extends over 15 amino acids. Written as DNA, the CDR3 is TGTGCCAGCAGCTTGGCTAGCGGGAGGTCGGATACGCAGTATTTT. The encoded protein is CASSLASGRSDTQYF.

This chain uses TRBV13 with TRBJ1-6, with D tentatively TRBD1 (6 bases). Per germline, CDR1 PRHDT and CDR2 FYEKMQ (reference sequence). The CDR3 consists of 16 residues. V was clipped by 5 bases and J by 6 bases, with 17 bases between them. The CDR3 reads CASSLRGGQFNSPLHF. CDR3 in DNA: TGTGCCAGCAGCCTACGCGGGGGCCAATTTAATTCACCCCTCCACTTT.

V and J are TRBV5-1 and TRBJ2-2; TRBD2 matches at 7 bases. This CDR3 has 14 amino acids. V lost 7 bases and J lost 6; bases outside the gene matches: 9. In germline, CDR1 is SGHRS, CDR2 YFSETQ. Here the CDR3 reads CASDDGRLAGELFF. In nucleotides, the CDR3 is TGCGCCAGCGATGACGGGAGGTTGGCCGGGGAGCTGTTTTTT.

The chain links TRBV28 to TRBJ2-4, with D possibly called TRBD1 or TRBD2 (6 bases each). Germline CDR1 is MDHEN and CDR2 is SYDVKM. The CDR3 is 15 residues long. With 7 bases removed from V and 0 bases from J, the gap between germline ends came to 13 bases. The CDR3 DNA reads as TGTGCCAGCACCGCCCCGGGGGCAGCCAAAAACATTCAGTACTTC. It codes for CASTAPGAAKNIQYF. Drawing the rest from reference TRBV28 and TRBJ2-4, the complete variable domain is DVKVTQSSRYLVKRTGEKVFLECVQDMDHENMFWYRQDPGLGLRLIYFSYDVKMKEKGDIPEGYSVSREKKERFSLILESASTNQTSMYLCASTAPGAAKNIQYFGAGTRLSVL.

The chain has TRBV5-1 and TRBJ2-2, with D possibly TRBD2 on 7 matching bases. The length of the CDR3 is 16 residues. Germline V gives CDR1 SGHRS, CDR2 YFSETQ. Trimming removed 0 bases at V and 6 bases at J, with 15 bases between. The CDR3, as DNA: TGCGCCAGCAGCTTGGCGGGGGGCGAATGGGCCGGGGAGCTGTTTTTT. Amino acids: CASSLAGGEWAGELFF.

The chain uses TRBV19 and TRBJ2-1, with TRBD2 as a possible D gene (6 bases). The CDR3 spans 15 residues. Trimming left V 4 bases short and J 6 bases short, with 16 bases between. Germline V gives CDR1 LNHDA, CDR2 SQIVND (reference sequence). CDR3 nucleotide sequence: TGTGCCAGTAGTAAAATAGCGGAGGGAGTCAATGAGCAGTTCTTC. Protein product: CASSKIAEGVNEQFF.

The table lists this clone with a count of one. The rearrangement links TRBV2 to TRBJ1-6; D gene ambiguous. V was shortened by 4 bases and J by 7 bases, with 8 bases between the two germline ends. Germline CDR1 SNHLY, CDR2 FYNNEI. CDR3 length: 13 amino acids. The CDR3 reads CASSVQANSPLHF. The CDR3 coding sequence is TGTGCCAGCAGTGTCCAGGCCAATTCACCCCTCCACTTT.

This chain connects TRBV7-3 to TRBJ2-7; 8 nucleotides match TRBD1. This CDR3 comprises 15 residues. J was trimmed by 2 bases and V by 5 bases; bases with no gene match: 8. Germline lookup yields CDR1 SGHTA and CDR2 FQGTGA. The CDR3 spells CASSPRTGKTYEQYF. The CDR3 coding sequence is TGTGCCAGCAGCCCGCGGACAGGGAAGACCTACGAGCAGTACTTC.

The V call is TRBV11-3, the J call TRBJ2-1; TRBD1 might be the D (5 bases). The germline gives CDR1 SGHNT, CDR2 YENEEA. The CDR3 runs to 13 residues. The V and J ends lost 3 bases and 7 bases respectively, with 10 bases between them. CDR3 amino acids: CASSFAGKNEQFF. CDR3 nucleotides: TGTGCCAGCAGCTTCGCAGGGAAGAATGAGCAGTTCTTC.

This chain links TRBV19 with TRBJ1-2; D remains ambiguous. The CDR3 spans 15 residues. From germline, CDR1 is LNHDA and CDR2 SQIVND (reference sequence). V was cut by 3 bases and J by 5 bases, with 16 bases left in between. The CDR3 sequence is CASSIRGQNVYGYTF. The CDR3 bases are TGTGCCAGTAGTATCCGCGGCCAGAACGTATATGGCTACACCTTC.

The gene calls are TRBV7-2 and TRBJ1-5; weak D call: TRBD1 (5 bases). The CDR3 covers 13 residues. V was clipped by 6 bases and J by 4 bases, with 10 bases between them. The germline gives CDR1 SGHTA, CDR2 FQGNSA. Here the CDR3 DNA reads TGTGCCAGCAGTCCAGGGATGAATCAGCCCCAGCATTTT. This translates into CASSPGMNQPQHF.

This clone was observed many times. This sequence joins TRBV6-4 and TRBJ1-1, with D perhaps TRBD1 (6 bases). From germline, CDR1 is MRHNA and CDR2 SNTAGT. The CDR3 runs to 11 residues. Trimming pared 7 bases from V and 8 bases from J, leaving 11 bases between. Here the CDR3 DNA reads TGTGCCAGCAACCAAGGGACAGAAGCTTTCTTT. This gives the protein CASNQGTEAFF.